The rows below give T cell receptor beta chains drawn from one sample of a study of blood T cell repertoires in COVID-19. This table comes from immunoSEQ multiplex PCR, and its TCRdb copy is limited to in-frame clones, with some not included. The data contain around 20,000 clones, about 90% of them singletons. Sequenced input: peripheral blood. The receptors derive from a human donor in a cohort sampled during active COVID-19. Both conserved end residues are part of each CDR3. A D gene is named only where the DNA matches it firmly.

CASSQEGLTRPSGNTIYF,TRBJ1-3,TRBV4-3,.
CASSKYGDTQYF,TRBJ2-3,TRBV21-1,.
CASGLTGLNNQPQHF,TRBJ1-5,TRBV12-5,.
CASSSGYVNEQFF,TRBJ2-1,TRBV18,.
CASSNRDRGQETQYF,TRBJ2-5,TRBV11-3,TRBD1
CASSYDRVGQPQHF,TRBJ1-5,TRBV6-6,TRBD1
CASSFHGSQLNEQFF,TRBJ2-1,TRBV27,.
CASSPDRADLYGYTF,TRBJ1-2,TRBV6-5,.
CASSSLLGLAESDTQYF,TRBJ2-3,TRBV11-2,TRBD2
CASSLGGTRANVLTF,TRBJ2-6,TRBV7-2,.
CASHTGGTGDGYTF,TRBJ1-2,TRBV6-5,TRBD1
CASTSQEGYYTF,TRBJ1-2,TRBV2,.
CASSVDRADTQYF,TRBJ2-3,TRBV9,.
CASSYKGLEQYF,TRBJ2-7,TRBV6-5,.
CASSLVAGASYEQYF,TRBJ2-7,TRBV7-3,TRBD2
CASKKDSHNEQFF,TRBJ2-1,TRBV19,.
CSASIAGGADTQYF,TRBJ2-3,TRBV20-1,TRBD2